These 9 T cell receptor beta chains originate from one sample sequenced in a study of tumor-infiltrating lymphocytes in primary liver carcinoma. Starting from around 0.45 ug of total RNA, TCR beta cDNA was produced with a primer in the constant region. Each TCR beta library was derived from three nested multiplex PCR rounds that employed slightly modified ARM-PCR. TRBV1-TRBV30 forward and Cbeta reverse primers drove the first two roughly 9-cycle rounds. TCRdb itself ran the multiplex PCR reads through MiXCR, one entry per CDR3 protein. The repertoire holds approximately 310,000 distinct CDR3 sequences, with 65% as singletons. Researchers drew blood RNA from unsorted whole blood and extracted germline DNA as well. What was sequenced was peripheral blood. These receptors all stem from a man aged 40-55 years with primary liver carcinoma and hepatitis B virus infection.

With regard to this clonotype: One junction end does not reproduce the germline sequence, and a read error may be involved. The genes are TRBV29-1 and TRBJ2-2; tentative D call: TRBD1 (6 bases). CDR1 and CDR2 (germline): SQVTM, ANQGSEA. CDR3 length equals 14 residues. CDR3 residues: CSVDSGVNAGELFF. DNA of the CDR3: TGCAGCGTTGATTCAGGGGTGAACGCCGGAGAGCTGTTTTTT.

With regard to this clonotype: A much bigger clone sits one base away, suggesting this may be a read error. The chain is built from TRBV5-4 and TRBJ2-5; D is tentatively TRBD1 or TRBD2 (5 bases each). Germline CDR1 SGHNT, CDR2 YYREEE (reference sequence). The CDR3 totals 13 residues. As DNA, the CDR3 is TGTGCCAGCAGCTTGGTGGGGGATGAGACCCAGTGCTTC. It encodes CASSLVGDETQCF.

This chain joins TRBV5-5 and TRBJ1-5; no reliable D call. This CDR3 is 15 amino acids long. V was cut by 4 bases and J by 2 bases, with 13 bases left in between. Germline lookup yields CDR1 SGHKS and CDR2 YYEKEE (reference sequence). The CDR3 protein is CASSHDGLRNQPQHF. CDR3 in DNA: TGTGCCAGCAGCCACGACGGACTCCGCAATCAGCCCCAGCATTTT.

About this clonotype: Being one base from a much bigger clone, this may be a read error. The genes are TRBV6-1 and TRBJ2-7; D gene uncertain. Germline CDR1 reads MNHNS; CDR2 reads SASEGT. Trimming removed 2 bases from V and 5 bases from J, with 4 bases in between. This CDR3 contains 11 residues. The CDR3 sequence is CASSEIHEQYF. The DNA for the CDR3 is TGTGCCAGCAGTGAAATCCACGAGCAGTACTTC.

A remark on this clonotype: A much larger clone sits a single nucleotide away, making a read error possible. CDR3 amino acids: CAGRGIRSRQYSSYEQYF. The CDR3 nucleotides read TGTGCCGGCAGGGGGATCCGCTCTCGACAGTATAGCTCCTACGAGCAGTACTTC. This chain joins TRBV12-3 or TRBV12-4 and TRBJ2-7; 7 nucleotides agree with TRBD1. This CDR3 has 18 residues.

This clonotype was found once. Just one base apart from a much larger clone, this may be a read error. The V and J genes are TRBV12-3 or TRBV12-4 and TRBJ2-7; 10 bases align to TRBD1. The CDR3 consists of 14 residues. DNA for the CDR3: TGTGCCAGCAGCGTATGGGACAGGGGTTACGAGAAGTACTTC. Amino acids: CASSVWDRGYEKYF.

As to this clonotype: A much larger clonotype is one base distant, so this may be a read error. CDR3 in amino acids: CASSQDPGGARNTIYF. CDR3 DNA: TGCGCCAGCAGCCAAGATCCCGGAGGGGCTAGAAACACCATATATTTT. J is TRBJ1-3 and V is TRBV4-1; TRBD1 is a possible D gene (5 bases). The CDR3 sequence is 16 residues long. Germline CDR1 MGHRA, CDR2 YSYEKL. With 0 bases removed from V and 5 bases from J, the gap between germline ends came to 14 bases.

A word on this clonotype: Just one base apart from a much larger clone, this may be a read error. This rearrangement joins TRBV10-3 to TRBJ2-5; D is unresolved. Trimming stripped 0 bases from V and 4 bases from J, with 6 bases between. Germline values: CDR1 ENHRY, CDR2 SYGVKD. The CDR3 loop spans 13 amino acids. The CDR3 nucleotides read TGTGCCATCAGTGAGTCGGACGGAGAGACCCAGTACTTC. Its translation: CAISESDGETQYF.

The sample holds a few counts of this clonotype. The CDR3 region is CASKATGGSEGTGELFF. CDR3 nucleotides: TGTGCCAGTAAAGCAACAGGGGGCTCGGAGGGCACCGGGGAGCTGTTTTTT. V is TRBV6-1 and J is TRBJ2-2; TRBD1 matches 9 bases. Germline-derived CDR1 and CDR2 are MNHNS and SASEGT. The CDR3 is 17 residues long. J gave up 4 bases and V 9 bases, and 15 bases lay outside the gene matches.